This T cell receptor beta chain appears in the sequencing data of a study of T-cell memory formation after mild COVID-19. 5'RACE, which relied on constant-segment primers, yielded TCR alpha and TCR beta cDNA libraries carrying sample barcodes and UMIs. Via MiXCR, TCRdb re-called the 5' RACE reads, giving one row per CDR3 protein. The repertoire includes 500,000 to 550,000 distinct CDR3 sequences, around 21% of them detected once, and around 12% sits in the top ten. In the case of this clonotype: Its antigen is unidentified.

Overall study findings and caveats: Specificity for SARS-CoV-2 was not confirmed among the second-wave clones peaking on day 37. Clones shrinking from day 15 to 85 showed even CD4/CD8 mixes; later expanders tilted CD4+. That cross-reactive memory joined was suggested by some responding clones appearing in pre-infection memory.

Sequencing was performed on PBMCs or a T cell subset sorted from them (not recorded which). This TCR derives from an adult woman who had mild COVID-19 (a few samples of this study predate the infection). Cell type and time point are not known.

CDR3 protein: CASTTPDRGTGELFF. In nucleotides, the CDR3 is TGTGCCAGCACCACCCCCGACAGGGGCACCGGGGAGCTGTTTTTT. This rearrangement joins TRBV12-3 or TRBV12-4 to TRBJ2-2, with 8 bases lining up with TRBD1. The CDR3 has 15 amino acids. V lost 7 bases and J lost 4; bases outside the gene matches: 8.